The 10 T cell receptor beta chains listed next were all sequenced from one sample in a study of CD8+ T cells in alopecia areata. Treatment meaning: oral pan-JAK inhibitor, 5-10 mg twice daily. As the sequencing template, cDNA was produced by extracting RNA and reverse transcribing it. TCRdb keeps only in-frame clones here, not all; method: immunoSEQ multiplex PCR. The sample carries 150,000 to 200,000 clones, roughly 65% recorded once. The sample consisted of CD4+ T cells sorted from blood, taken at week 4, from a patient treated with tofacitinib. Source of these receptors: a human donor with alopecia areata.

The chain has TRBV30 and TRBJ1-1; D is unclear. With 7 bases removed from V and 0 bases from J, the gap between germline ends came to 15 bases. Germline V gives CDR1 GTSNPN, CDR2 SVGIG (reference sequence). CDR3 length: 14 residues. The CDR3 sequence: CAFSHGFMNTEAFF. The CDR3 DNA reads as TGTGCCTTCTCCCATGGGTTTATGAACACTGAAGCTTTCTTT.

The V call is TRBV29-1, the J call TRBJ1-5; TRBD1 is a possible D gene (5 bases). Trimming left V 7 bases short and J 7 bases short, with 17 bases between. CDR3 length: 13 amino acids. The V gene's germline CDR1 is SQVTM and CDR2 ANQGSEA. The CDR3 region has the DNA TGCAGCGCATTGGTGCAGGGAAGGCAGCCCCAGCATTTT. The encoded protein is CSALVQGRQPQHF.

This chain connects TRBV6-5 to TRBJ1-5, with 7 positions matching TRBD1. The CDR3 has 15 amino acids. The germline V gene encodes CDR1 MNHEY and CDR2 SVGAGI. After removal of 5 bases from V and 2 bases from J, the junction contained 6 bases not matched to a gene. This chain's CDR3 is CASSRRQGGNQPQHF. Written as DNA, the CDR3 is TGTGCCAGCAGTCGCCGACAGGGCGGCAATCAGCCCCAGCATTTT.

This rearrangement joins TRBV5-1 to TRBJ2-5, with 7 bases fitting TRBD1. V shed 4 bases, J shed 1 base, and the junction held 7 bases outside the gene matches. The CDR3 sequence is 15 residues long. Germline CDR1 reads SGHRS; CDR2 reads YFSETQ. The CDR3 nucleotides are TGCGCCAGCAGCCTAAGGACAGGCCTCCAAGAGACCCAGTACTTC. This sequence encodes CASSLRTGLQETQYF.

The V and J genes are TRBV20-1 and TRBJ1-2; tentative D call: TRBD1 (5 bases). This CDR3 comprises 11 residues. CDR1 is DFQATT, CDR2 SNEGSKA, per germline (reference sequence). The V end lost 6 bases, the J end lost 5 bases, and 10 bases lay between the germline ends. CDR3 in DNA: TGCAGTGCGGGGGGAACTTATGGCTACACCTTC. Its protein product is CSAGGTYGYTF.

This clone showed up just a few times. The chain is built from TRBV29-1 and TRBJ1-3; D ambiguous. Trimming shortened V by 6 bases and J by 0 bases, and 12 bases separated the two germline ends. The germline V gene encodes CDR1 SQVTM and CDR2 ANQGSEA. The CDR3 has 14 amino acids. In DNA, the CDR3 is TGCAGCGTCGCTGCGGCGAACTCTGGAAACACCATATATTTT. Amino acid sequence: CSVAAANSGNTIYF.

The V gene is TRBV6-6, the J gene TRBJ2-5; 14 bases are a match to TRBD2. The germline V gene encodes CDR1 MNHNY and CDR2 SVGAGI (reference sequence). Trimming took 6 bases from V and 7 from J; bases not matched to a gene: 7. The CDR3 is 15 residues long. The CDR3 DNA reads TGTGCCAGCAGCGAGGGGACTAGCGGGGGAGTGACCCAGTACTTC. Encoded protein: CASSEGTSGGVTQYF.

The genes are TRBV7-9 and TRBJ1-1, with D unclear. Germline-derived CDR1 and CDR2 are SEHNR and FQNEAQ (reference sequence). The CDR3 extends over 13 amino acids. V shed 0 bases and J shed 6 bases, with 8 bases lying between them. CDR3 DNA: TGTGCCAGCAGCTTAGCGTCCGCCCCTGAAGCTTTCTTT. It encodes CASSLASAPEAFF.

The CDR3 reads CASIQGWTTDTQYF. In DNA, the CDR3 is TGTGCCAGCATCCAGGGGTGGACCACAGATACGCAGTATTTT. The chain uses TRBV2 and TRBJ2-3; possible D gene TRBD1, 6 bases. The CDR3 is 14 amino acids. Germline values: CDR1 SNHLY, CDR2 FYNNEI. V was clipped by 7 bases and J by 2 bases, with 13 bases between them.

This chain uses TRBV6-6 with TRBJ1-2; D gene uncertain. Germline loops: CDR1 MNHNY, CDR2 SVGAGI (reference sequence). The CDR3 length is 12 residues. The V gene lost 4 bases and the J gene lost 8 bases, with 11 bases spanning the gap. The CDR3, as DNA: TGTGCCAGCAGTTCATCACCTCGAGGCTACACCTTC. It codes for CASSSSPRGYTF.